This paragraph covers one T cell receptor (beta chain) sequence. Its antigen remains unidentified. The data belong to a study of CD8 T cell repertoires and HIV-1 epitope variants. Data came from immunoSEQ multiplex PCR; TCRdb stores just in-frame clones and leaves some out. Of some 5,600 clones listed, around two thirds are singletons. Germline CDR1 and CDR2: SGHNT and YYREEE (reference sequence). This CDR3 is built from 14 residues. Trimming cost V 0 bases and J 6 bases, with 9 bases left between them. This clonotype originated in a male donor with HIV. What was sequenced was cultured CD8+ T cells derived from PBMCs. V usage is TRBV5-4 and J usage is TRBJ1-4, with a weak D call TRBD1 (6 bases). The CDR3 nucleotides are TGTGCCAGCAGCTTGGACAGGGTTGATGAAAAACTGTTTTTT. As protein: CASSLDRVDEKLFF.